This record concerns one T cell receptor beta chain sequence. Antigen specificity is unknown. The data are from a study of cytomegalovirus exposure and HLA in healthy donors. Notes on the study in general: An analysis done earlier found most TCR beta V segments productive about 87% or about 30% of the time.

This PCR relied on a set of 60 Vbeta primers and 13 Jbeta primers. Sequencing used immunoSEQ multiplex PCR; TCRdb keeps in-frame clones, though not all of them. The sample records about 92,000 clones, roughly 70% being singletons. The source of this sequence is a man aged 50 to 60 in good health and CMV-seronegative. Sequencing input: PBMCs.

Here the CDR3 reads CSVELLGAYGYTF. The CDR3 bases are TGCAGCGTTGAATTGTTGGGGGCTTATGGCTACACCTTC. The V call is TRBV29-1, the J call TRBJ1-2, with D possibly TRBD1 on 6 matching bases. Germline V gene lookup returns CDR1 SQVTM and CDR2 ANQGSEA. There are 13 residues in the CDR3. V was pared by 2 bases and J by 5 bases, with 12 bases between.